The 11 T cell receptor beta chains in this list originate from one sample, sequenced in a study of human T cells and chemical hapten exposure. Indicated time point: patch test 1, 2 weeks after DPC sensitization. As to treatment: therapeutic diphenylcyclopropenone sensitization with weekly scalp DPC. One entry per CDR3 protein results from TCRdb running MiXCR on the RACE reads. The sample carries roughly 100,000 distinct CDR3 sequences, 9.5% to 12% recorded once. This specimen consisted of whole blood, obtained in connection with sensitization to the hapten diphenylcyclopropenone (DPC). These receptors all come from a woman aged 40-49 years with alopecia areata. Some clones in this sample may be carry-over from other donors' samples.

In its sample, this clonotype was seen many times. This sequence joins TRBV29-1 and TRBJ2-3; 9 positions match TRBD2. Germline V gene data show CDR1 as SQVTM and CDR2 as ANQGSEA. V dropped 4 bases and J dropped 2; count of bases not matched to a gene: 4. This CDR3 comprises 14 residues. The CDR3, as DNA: TGCAGCGTTGTAGCGGGAGTTTCCACAGATACGCAGTATTTT. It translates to CSVVAGVSTDTQYF.

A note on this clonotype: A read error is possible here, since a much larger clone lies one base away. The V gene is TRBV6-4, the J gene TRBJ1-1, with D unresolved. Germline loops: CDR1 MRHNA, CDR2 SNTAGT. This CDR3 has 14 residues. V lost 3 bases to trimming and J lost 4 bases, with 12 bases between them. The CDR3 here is CASSDSPSGTEAFF. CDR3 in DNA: TGTGCCAGCAGTGATTCCCCGTCTGGCACTGAAGCTTTCTTT.

CDR3 coding DNA: TGTGCCAGCAAGGGAGGAGCATCTTCGGGCTATGGCTACACCTTC. This codes for CASKGGASSGYGYTF. The rearrangement joins TRBV2 to TRBJ1-2, with D uncertain. Trimming took off 7 bases at V and 4 bases at J, with 19 bases between the two ends. This CDR3 is 15 amino acids long. CDR1 is SNHLY and CDR2 is FYNNEI in the germline V gene.

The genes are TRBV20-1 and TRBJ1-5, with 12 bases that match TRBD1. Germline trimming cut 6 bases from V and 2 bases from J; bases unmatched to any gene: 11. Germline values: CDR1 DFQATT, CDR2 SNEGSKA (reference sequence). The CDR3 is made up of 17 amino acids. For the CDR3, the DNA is TGCAGTGCCCGGCCCAGGGACAGGGGGCTCGGCAATCAGCCCCAGCATTTT. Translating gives CSARPRDRGLGNQPQHF.

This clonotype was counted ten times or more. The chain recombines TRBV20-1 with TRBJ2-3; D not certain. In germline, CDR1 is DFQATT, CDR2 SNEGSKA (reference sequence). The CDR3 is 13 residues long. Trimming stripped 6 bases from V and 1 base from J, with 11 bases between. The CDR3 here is CSAHHGGTDTQYF. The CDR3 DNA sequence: TGCAGTGCCCACCATGGTGGCACAGATACGCAGTATTTT.

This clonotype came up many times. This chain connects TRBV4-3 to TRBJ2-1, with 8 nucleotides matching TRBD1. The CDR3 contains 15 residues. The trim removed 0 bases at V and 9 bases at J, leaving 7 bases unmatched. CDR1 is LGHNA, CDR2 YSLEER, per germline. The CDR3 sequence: CASSQDLQGATEQFF. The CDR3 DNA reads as TGCGCCAGCAGCCAAGATCTGCAGGGGGCGACTGAGCAGTTCTTC.

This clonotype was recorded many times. CDR3 protein: CSVGTSGAAETQYF. The CDR3 DNA reads as TGCAGCGTTGGGACTAGCGGGGCCGCCGAGACCCAGTACTTC. This chain joins TRBV29-1 and TRBJ2-5; 12 bases are a match to TRBD2. Unmatched junction bases numbered 5, after V lost 4 bases and J lost 5 bases. Germline V gene lookup returns CDR1 SQVTM and CDR2 ANQGSEA. The length of the CDR3 is 14 residues.

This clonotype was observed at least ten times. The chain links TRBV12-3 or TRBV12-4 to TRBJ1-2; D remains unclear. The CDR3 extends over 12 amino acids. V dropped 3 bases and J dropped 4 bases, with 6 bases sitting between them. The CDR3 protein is CASSLLGYGYTF. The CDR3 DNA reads TGTGCCAGCAGTTTGTTGGGCTATGGCTACACCTTC.

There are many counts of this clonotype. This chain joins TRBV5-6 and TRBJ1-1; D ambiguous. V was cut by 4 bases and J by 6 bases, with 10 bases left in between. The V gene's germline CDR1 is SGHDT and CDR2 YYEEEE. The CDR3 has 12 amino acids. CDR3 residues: CASSRGRPEAFF. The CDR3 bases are TGTGCCAGCAGCAGAGGACGGCCTGAAGCTTTCTTT. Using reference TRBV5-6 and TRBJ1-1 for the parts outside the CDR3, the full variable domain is DAGVTQSPTHLIKTRGQQVTLRCSPKSGHDTVSWYQQALGQGPQFIFQYYEEEERQRGNFPDRFSGHQFPNYSSELNVNALLLGDSALYLCASSRGRPEAFFGQGTRLTVV.

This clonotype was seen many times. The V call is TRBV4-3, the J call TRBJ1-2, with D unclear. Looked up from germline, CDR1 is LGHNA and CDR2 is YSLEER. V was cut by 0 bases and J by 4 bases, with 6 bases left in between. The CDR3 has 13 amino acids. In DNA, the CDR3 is TGCGCCAGCAGCCAAGACCGTGGCTATGGCTACACCTTC. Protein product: CASSQDRGYGYTF.

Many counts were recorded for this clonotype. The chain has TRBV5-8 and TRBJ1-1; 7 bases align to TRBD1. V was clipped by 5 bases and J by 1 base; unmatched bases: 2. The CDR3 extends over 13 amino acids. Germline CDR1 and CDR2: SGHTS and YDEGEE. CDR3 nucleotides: TGTGCCAGCAGGAGGGACAGGAACACTGAAGCTTTCTTT. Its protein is CASRRDRNTEAFF.